Following are 13 T cell receptor beta chains from one sample sequenced in a study of beta chain features in type 1 diabetes. Whole-study results and caveats: Shorter TCRB CDR3s, moderately but significantly so, were found in Type 1 diabetes patients in all four CD4+ subsets.

These receptors have no identified antigens. Sequencing targeted expressed TCRB transcripts, as all isolated RNA had been reverse transcribed. Sequenced by immunoSEQ multiplex PCR; TCRdb stores in-frame clones only, minus some. The table records over 650,000 clones, around 15% of them present only once. The sample was naive CD4+ T cells from blood. These receptor sequences come from a young man with type 1 diabetes.

This sequence joins TRBV9 and TRBJ2-1; 8 bases are a match to TRBD2. The CDR3 sequence is 15 residues long. J gave up 7 bases and V 1 base, and 7 bases lay outside the gene matches. CDR1 and CDR2 from the germline V gene are SGDLS and YYNGEE. CDR3 residues: CASSVSAGELNEQFF. CDR3 sequence (DNA): TGTGCCAGCAGCGTATCAGCGGGAGAGTTGAATGAGCAGTTCTTC. The full variable domain, rest sourced from reference TRBV9 and TRBJ2-1, is DSGVTQTPKHLITATGQRVTLRCSPRSGDLSVYWYQQSLDQGLQFLIQYYNGEERAKGNILERFSAQQFPDLHSELNLSSLELGDSALYFCASSVSAGELNEQFFGPGTRLTVL.

V is TRBV6-5 and J is TRBJ1-2; 7 bases match TRBD1. The V and J ends lost 6 bases and 2 bases, in that order; junction bases with no gene match: 9. From germline, CDR1 is MNHEY and CDR2 SVGAGI. The CDR3 has 15 residues. CDR3 coding DNA: TGTGCCAGCAGGAGAACAGGGGCCACCAACTATGGCTACACCTTC. Its protein product is CASRRTGATNYGYTF.

This chain connects TRBV5-1 to TRBJ2-7, with D perhaps TRBD1 (5 bases). The CDR3 has 14 residues. Germline-derived CDR1 and CDR2 are SGHRS and YFSETQ. V was pared by 0 bases and J by 5 bases, with 12 bases between. Here the CDR3 reads CASSLGQRKDEQYF. CDR3 DNA sequence: TGCGCCAGCAGCTTGGGACAGCGAAAGGACGAGCAGTACTTC.

This clone was detected a few times. The same CDR3 also results from other DNA sequences found in this sample. This chain uses TRBV27 with TRBJ1-5; 9 nucleotides align to TRBD1. Germline V gene sequence: CDR1 MNHEY, CDR2 SMNVEV (reference sequence). This CDR3 is built from 14 residues. The J segment lost 4 bases and the V segment lost 5 bases, leaving 3 bases of the junction unmatched. CDR3 bases: TGTGCCAGCAGTCGTGACAGGGGGAATCAGCCCCAGCATTTT. Translation: CASSRDRGNQPQHF.

This clone has just a few counts. The chain joins TRBV30 to TRBJ2-3; 11 bases line up with TRBD1. The J segment lost 4 bases and the V segment lost 2 bases, leaving 2 bases of the junction unmatched. The CDR3 is made up of 14 amino acids. Germline loops: CDR1 GTSNPN, CDR2 SVGIG (reference sequence). The CDR3 sequence: CAWSMGQGADTQYF. The DNA of the CDR3 is TGTGCCTGGAGTATGGGACAGGGGGCAGATACGCAGTATTTT.

This rearrangement joins TRBV25-1 to TRBJ1-2; 10 nucleotides align to TRBD1. After removal of 2 bases from V and 6 bases from J, the junction contained 3 bases not matched to a gene. Germline V gene data show CDR1 as MGHDK and CDR2 as SYGVNS. The CDR3 runs to 14 residues. CDR3 in amino acids: CASSEPDRGHGYTF. The DNA of the CDR3 is TGTGCCAGCAGTGAACCTGACAGGGGGCATGGCTACACCTTC.

CDR3 amino acids: CAWSVLDTGTEAFF. CDR3 nucleotides: TGTGCCTGGAGTGTATTAGACACAGGCACTGAAGCTTTCTTT. The chain is built from TRBV30 and TRBJ1-1, with a tentative D call TRBD1 (5 bases). The V and J ends lost 0 bases and 4 bases respectively, with 12 bases between them. Germline V gene sequence: CDR1 GTSNPN, CDR2 SVGIG (reference sequence). The CDR3 sequence is 14 residues long. The variable domain in full, with the rest retrieved from reference TRBV30 and TRBJ1-1, is SQTIHQWPATLVQPVGSPLSLECTVEGTSNPNLYWYRQAAGRGLQLLFYSVGIGQISSEVPQNLSASRPQDRQFILSSKKLLLSDSGFYLCAWSVLDTGTEAFFGQGTRLTVV.

The chain combines TRBV5-4 with TRBJ2-7; D remains unclear. Trimming left V 4 bases short and J 5 bases short, with 19 bases between. CDR3 size: 15 residues. Germline-derived CDR1 and CDR2 are SGHNT and YYREEE (reference sequence). DNA for the CDR3: TGTGCCAGCAGCCCGCCTGGAGAACCGCAAAACGAGCAGTACTTC. It specifies CASSPPGEPQNEQYF.

Notes on this clone: Because the CDR3 is missing its conserved closing phenylalanine or tryptophan, this is likely a read error. The genes are TRBV4-3 and TRBJ2-2; possible D gene TRBD2, 5 bases. The ends were cut back, 0 bases at V and 7 bases at J, with 12 bases in the middle. Germline values: CDR1 LGHNA, CDR2 YSLEER. This CDR3 has 15 residues. For the CDR3, the DNA is TGCGCCAGCAGCCAAGATCTTGTTACTAGCGGGGAGCTGTTTGTT. It codes for CASSQDLVTSGELFV.

CDR3 amino acids: CASSLGDSLISGNTIYF. CDR3 bases: TGTGCCAGCAGCTTAGGGGACAGCCTCATCTCTGGAAACACCATATATTTT. The chain is built from TRBV7-9 and TRBJ1-3; TRBD1 agrees at 7 bases. Germline trimming cut 1 base from V and 0 bases from J; bases unmatched to any gene: 6. Germline CDR1 is SEHNR and CDR2 is FQNEAQ (reference sequence). The CDR3 has 17 amino acids.

This clone was seen a few times. This sequence joins TRBV30 and TRBJ1-4, with D possibly TRBD1 on 6 matching bases. Trimming pared 2 bases from V and 7 bases from J, leaving 17 bases between. The germline gives CDR1 GTSNPN, CDR2 SVGIG (reference sequence). CDR3 length: 15 amino acids. The CDR3 loop is CAWSSPGVRGEKLFF. In DNA form, the CDR3 reads TGTGCCTGGAGTTCCCCAGGGGTAAGGGGTGAAAAACTGTTTTTT.

This clone has just one count. The CDR3 nucleotides read TGTGCCTGGAGTGTACTGGAAGAGAAATTCTCCTACGAGCAGTACTTC. It translates to CAWSVLEEKFSYEQYF. The gene calls are TRBV30 and TRBJ2-7; D not resolved. The CDR3 covers 16 residues. CDR1 is GTSNPN and CDR2 is SVGIG in the germline V gene (reference sequence). V was clipped by 0 bases and J by 0 bases, with 15 bases between them.

This clone was recorded a few times. The rearrangement uses TRBV5-1 and TRBJ2-6; 7 bases are a match to TRBD1. Germline V gene data show CDR1 as SGHRS and CDR2 as YFSETQ. V shed 5 bases and J 0 bases; nucleotides not matched to a gene: 14. The CDR3 totals 19 residues. The CDR3 nucleotides are TGCGCCAGCAGAGAGTCCGGGACAGAGAGATTCTCTGGGGCCAACGTCCTGACTTTC. As protein: CASRESGTERFSGANVLTF.